This paragraph covers one T cell receptor beta chain sequence. This entry is derived from a study of blood T cell repertoires in COVID-19. Study-wide context: Samples of COVID-19 (acute and convalescent) were obtained from the United States, Italy and Spain.

This CDR3 region has 13 residues. Germline V gene data show CDR1 as SGDLS and CDR2 as YYNGEE. V was shortened by 3 bases and J by 9 bases, with 13 bases between the two germline ends. Source study methods: Estimated nucleated cell counts came from reference gene primer amplification. The protocol was immunoSEQ multiplex PCR, while the TCRdb copy is restricted to in-frame clones and leaves out a portion. That table is the source of V, J and clone size, and D and trimming were worked out from the DNA. The table lists about 210,000 clones, around 91% of them singletons. This receptor was taken from a middle-aged woman with acute or convalescent COVID-19. What was sequenced was peripheral blood. The V gene is TRBV9, the J gene TRBJ2-1; D remains ambiguous. In DNA form, the CDR3 reads TGTGCCAGCAGCGAAAGGCCGCCGGGTGAGCAGTTCTTC. Translated: CASSERPPGEQFF.